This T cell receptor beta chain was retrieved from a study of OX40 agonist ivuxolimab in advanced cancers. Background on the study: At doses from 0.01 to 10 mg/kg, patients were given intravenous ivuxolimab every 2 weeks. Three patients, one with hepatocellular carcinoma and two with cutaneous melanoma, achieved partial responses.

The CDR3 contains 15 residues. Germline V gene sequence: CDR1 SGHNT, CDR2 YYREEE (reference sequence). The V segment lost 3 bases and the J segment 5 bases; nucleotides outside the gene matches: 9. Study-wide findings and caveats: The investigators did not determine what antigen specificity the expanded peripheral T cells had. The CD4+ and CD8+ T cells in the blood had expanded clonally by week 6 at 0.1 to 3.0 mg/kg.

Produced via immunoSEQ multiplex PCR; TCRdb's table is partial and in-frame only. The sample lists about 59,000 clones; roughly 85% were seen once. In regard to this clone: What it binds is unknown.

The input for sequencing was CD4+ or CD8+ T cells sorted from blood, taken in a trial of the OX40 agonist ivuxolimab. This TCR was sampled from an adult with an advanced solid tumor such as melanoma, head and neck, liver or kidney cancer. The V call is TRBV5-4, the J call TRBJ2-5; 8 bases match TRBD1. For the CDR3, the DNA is TGTGCCAGCAGCTACCGGACAGGGACGTCGGAGACCCAGTACTTC. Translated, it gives CASSYRTGTSETQYF.